This T cell receptor beta chain was observed in a study of CD8 T cells in Susac syndrome. Study as a whole: Sequencing included Susac syndrome patients, six of them with active disease and about 8 in remission.

When the RNA was reverse transcribed, random hexamers were used with an input of roughly 0.45 to 1 ug. Multiplex immunoSEQ PCR targeted 54 Vbeta and 13 Jbeta TCR beta segments. TCRdb re-called the immunoSEQ multiplex PCR reads through MiXCR, storing one row per CDR3 protein. The table has 130,000 or so distinct CDR3 sequences, under 96% seen once. CDR3 length: 14 residues. The germline CDR1 and CDR2 sequences are GTSNPN and SVGIG (reference sequence). The V segment lost 2 bases and the J segment 5 bases; nucleotides outside the gene matches: 8. Overall study findings and caveats: The authors found no clonal expansion in Susac syndrome CD4+ T cell repertoires.

About this clonotype itself: Its antigen is as yet unknown.

The sequencing input was CD4+ T cells from PBMCs. V gene TRBV30 combines with J gene TRBJ2-5, with 7 bases identical to TRBD2. The source of this sequence is a human donor with Susac syndrome. CDR3 DNA sequence: TGTGCCTGGAGTACGGGACTAAAGGGGGAGACCCAGTACTTC. This encodes CAWSTGLKGETQYF.